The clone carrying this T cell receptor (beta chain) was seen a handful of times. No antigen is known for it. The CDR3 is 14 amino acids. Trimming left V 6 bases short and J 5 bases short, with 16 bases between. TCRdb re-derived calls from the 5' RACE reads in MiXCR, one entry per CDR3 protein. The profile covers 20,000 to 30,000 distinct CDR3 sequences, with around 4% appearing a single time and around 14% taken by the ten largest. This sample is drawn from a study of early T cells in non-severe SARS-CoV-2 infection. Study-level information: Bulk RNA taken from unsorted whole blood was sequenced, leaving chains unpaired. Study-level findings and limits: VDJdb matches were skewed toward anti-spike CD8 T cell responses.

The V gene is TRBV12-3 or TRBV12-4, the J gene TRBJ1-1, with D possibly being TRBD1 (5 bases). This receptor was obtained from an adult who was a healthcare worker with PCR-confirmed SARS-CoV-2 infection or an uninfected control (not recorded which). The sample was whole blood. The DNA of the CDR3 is TGTGCCAGCAGCCCTGACACATGGGGGACTGAAGCTTTCTTT. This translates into CASSPDTWGTEAFF.